Sequencing of this TCR beta chain was carried out in a study of neurological immune-mediated disorders. MiXCR, run by TCRdb on the 5' RACE reads, gives a single entry per CDR3 protein. This table holds roughly 100,000 distinct CDR3 sequences, about 10% found once. This clonotype has a count of ten or more. What it recognizes is unknown. Documented time point: longitudinal time-point 3. The V end lost 3 bases, the J end lost 4 bases, and 12 bases lay between the germline ends. The CDR3 loop spans 14 amino acids. Looked up from germline, CDR1 is SGDLS and CDR2 is YYNGEE. Broader study findings: The most TCR clonal expansion was seen in HTLV-1-associated myelopathy, and the least was seen in multiple sclerosis, which fell below healthy controls.

The sample consisted of PBMCs. The chain couples TRBV9 to TRBJ2-3; D may be TRBD2 (6 bases). The receptor's source is a female donor with HTLV-1-associated myelopathy (HAM/TSP). The CDR3 DNA reads TGTGCCAGCAGCGCACTAGGAGGGGCAGATACGCAGTATTTT. Amino acids: CASSALGGADTQYF.